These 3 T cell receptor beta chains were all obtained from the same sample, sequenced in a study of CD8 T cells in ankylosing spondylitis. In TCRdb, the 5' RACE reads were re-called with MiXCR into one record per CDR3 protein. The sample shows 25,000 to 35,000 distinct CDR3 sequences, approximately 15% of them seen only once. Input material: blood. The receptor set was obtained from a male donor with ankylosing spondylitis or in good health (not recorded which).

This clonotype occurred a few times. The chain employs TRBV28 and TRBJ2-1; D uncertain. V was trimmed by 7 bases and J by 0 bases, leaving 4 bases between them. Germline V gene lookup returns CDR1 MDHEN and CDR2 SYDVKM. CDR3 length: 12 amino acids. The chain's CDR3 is CASKGSYNEQFF. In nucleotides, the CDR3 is TGTGCCAGCAAAGGCTCCTACAATGAGCAGTTCTTC.

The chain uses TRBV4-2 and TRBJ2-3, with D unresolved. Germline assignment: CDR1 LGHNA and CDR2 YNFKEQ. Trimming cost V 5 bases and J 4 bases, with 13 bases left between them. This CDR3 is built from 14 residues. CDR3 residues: CASSGEGGADTQYF. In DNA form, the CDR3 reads TGTGCCAGCAGCGGGGAAGGTGGGGCAGATACGCAGTATTTT.

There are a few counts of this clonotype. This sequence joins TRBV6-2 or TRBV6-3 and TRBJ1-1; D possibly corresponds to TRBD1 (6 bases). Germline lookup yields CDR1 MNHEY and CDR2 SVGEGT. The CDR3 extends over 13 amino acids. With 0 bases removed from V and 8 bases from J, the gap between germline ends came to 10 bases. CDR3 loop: CASSYSTGAEAFF. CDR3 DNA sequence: TGTGCCAGCAGTTACTCGACAGGCGCCGAAGCTTTCTTT.